The next 25 T cell receptor beta chains were all read from a single sample in a study of CD8+ T cells in alopecia areata (dated by TCRdb to between 2017 and 2018). The library came from the immunoSEQ multiplex PCR assay. To provide template for TCR sequencing, every sample had RNA extracted and reverse transcribed into cDNA. The immuneACCESS repertoire file appears here via TCRdb, limited to in-frame rearrangements. These files lack a portion of the clones; in checked studies, under half of the deficit traces to unresolved V genes, and the cause of the others is not known. The sample profile shows tens of thousands of clones; 55% of them were found once. The ten top clones hold 40% of the sample. The specimen sequenced was NKG2D-high CD8+ T cells sorted from blood. The cell subset or site tag for this specimen amounts to: sorted CD8+ NKG2D-high blood T cells. Receptor source: a human donor with alopecia areata.

The rearrangement links TRBV2 to TRBJ2-5; 7 nucleotides align to TRBD2. The V segment lost 9 bases and the J segment 5 bases; nucleotides outside the gene matches: 15. The CDR3 has 15 amino acids. Germline values: CDR1 SNHLY, CDR2 FYNNEI. The CDR3 bases are TGTGCCAGTCTGGTGGTAGCGGGCCGGCGGGAGACCCAGTACTTC. It encodes CASLVVAGRRETQYF.

The chain couples TRBV7-9 to TRBJ2-1; D is undetermined. The CDR3 covers 11 residues. V was shortened by 3 bases and J by 10 bases, with 7 bases between the two germline ends. Germline CDR1 reads SEHNR; CDR2 reads FQNEAQ (reference sequence). The CDR3 is CASSFQYEQFF. CDR3 in DNA: TGTGCCAGCAGCTTTCAGTACGAGCAGTTCTTC.

This clone was seen a handful of times. CDR3 amino acids: CASSRGRGNTEAFF. Written as DNA, the CDR3 is TGTGCCAGCAGCCGCGGCAGGGGGAACACTGAAGCTTTCTTT. V usage is TRBV13 and J usage is TRBJ1-1; D possibly corresponds to TRBD1 (6 bases). CDR1 is PRHDT, CDR2 FYEKMQ, per germline (reference sequence). The CDR3 loop spans 14 amino acids. V was shortened by 5 bases and J by 1 base, with 11 bases between the two germline ends. Variable domain in full (rest from reference TRBV13 and TRBJ1-1): AAGVIQSPRHLIKEKRETATLKCYPIPRHDTVYWYQQGPGQDPQFLISFYEKMQSDKGSIPDRFSAQQFSDYHSELNMSSLELGDSALYFCASSRGRGNTEAFFGQGTRLTVV.

This clone was seen a few times. This chain connects TRBV19 to TRBJ2-7; possibly TRBD1 or TRBD2 for D (5 bases each). Trimming removed 5 bases from V and 2 bases from J, with 13 bases in between. The germline V gene has CDR1 LNHDA and CDR2 SQIVND (reference sequence). The length of the CDR3 is 14 residues. CDR3 sequence (DNA): TGTGCCAGTAGTGGGGGTGCTGGCCCCTACGAGCAGTACTTC. Its protein is CASSGGAGPYEQYF.

V gene TRBV7-9 combines with J gene TRBJ1-4; perhaps TRBD1 as D (5 bases). Germline lookup yields CDR1 SEHNR and CDR2 FQNEAQ (reference sequence). CDR3 length: 15 amino acids. The V end was cut by 6 bases, the J end by 3 bases, with 14 bases between. In nucleotides, the CDR3 is TGTGCCAGCAGTCAAGACCAAGGGGCTAATGAAAAACTGTTTTTT. Its translation is CASSQDQGANEKLFF.

This clone was seen a few times. The CDR3: CASSSHEWTGVREKLFF. DNA of the CDR3: TGTGCCAGCAGCTCCCATGAGTGGACAGGGGTTAGGGAAAAACTGTTTTTT. The gene calls are TRBV7-9 and TRBJ1-4; TRBD1 matches 9 bases. After removal of 4 bases from V and 8 bases from J, the junction contained 14 bases not matched to a gene. The CDR3 runs 17 residues. Germline-derived CDR1 and CDR2 are SEHNR and FQNEAQ (reference sequence).

The gene calls are TRBV4-2 and TRBJ2-7; TRBD2 might be the D (5 bases). The length of the CDR3 is 15 residues. The germline V and J ends were trimmed by 2 bases and 3 bases, with 14 bases remaining between them. Germline V gives CDR1 LGHNA, CDR2 YNFKEQ. The CDR3 DNA reads TGTGCCAGCAGCCAAAATCAAGGACTGTACTACGAGCAGTACTTC. It yields the protein CASSQNQGLYYEQYF.

V is TRBV6-6 and J is TRBJ2-1; 10 bases line up with TRBD2. Germline V lookup: CDR1 MNHNY, CDR2 SVGAGI (reference sequence). The CDR3 extends over 14 amino acids. V dropped 3 bases and J dropped 12; count of bases not matched to a gene: 8. CDR3 amino acids: CASSYEPSGRVQFF. In nucleotides, the CDR3 is TGTGCCAGCAGTTATGAGCCTAGCGGGAGAGTGCAGTTCTTC.

The chain recombines TRBV27 with TRBJ1-5; TRBD1 matches at 7 bases. The CDR3 contains 14 residues. CDR1 is MNHEY, CDR2 SMNVEV, per germline (reference sequence). With V trimmed by 5 bases and J by 3 bases, 4 bases remained unmatched. The CDR3 DNA follows: TGTGCCAGCAGTAACAGGGGCCTCAATCAGCCCCAGCATTTT. Protein: CASSNRGLNQPQHF.

The table lists this clone with a few counts. CDR3 sequence reads: CASSQFRGTNEKLFF. CDR3 sequence (DNA): TGTGCCAGCAGCCAATTCAGAGGAACTAATGAAAAACTGTTTTTT. The chain links TRBV16 to TRBJ1-4; no reliable D call. This CDR3 has 15 residues. V was pared by 1 base and J by 1 base, with 7 bases between. Looked up from germline, CDR1 is KGHSY and CDR2 is FQNENV.

Here the CDR3 DNA reads TGCGCCAGCAGCCAAGTATTCCAGGGGGGTCGCAATGAGCAGTTCTTC. Protein: CASSQVFQGGRNEQFF. The rearrangement joins TRBV4-1 to TRBJ2-1; tentative D call: TRBD1 (7 bases). Trimming took 1 base from V and 6 from J, leaving 16 bases between them. The CDR3 has 16 residues. Germline V lookup: CDR1 MGHRA, CDR2 YSYEKL.

The table lists this clone with a few counts. The chain is built from TRBV29-1 and TRBJ1-2; TRBD1 is a possible D gene (5 bases). With 3 bases removed from V and 5 bases from J, the gap between germline ends came to 16 bases. The CDR3 has 14 residues. The V gene's germline CDR1 is SQVTM and CDR2 ANQGSEA. CDR3 sequence reads: CSVDGPGAGYGYTF. CDR3 sequence (DNA): TGCAGCGTTGATGGGCCCGGTGCAGGGTATGGCTACACCTTC.

This clone was picked up a small number of times. The J gene is TRBJ2-1, the V gene TRBV7-2; 12 bases are a match to TRBD2. Germline V CDR1 and CDR2: SGHTA, FQGNSA. Trimming removed 6 bases from V and 7 bases from J; junction bases left unmatched: 1. CDR3 length: 13 residues. CDR3 sequence: CASRGLAGNEQFF. The CDR3 DNA reads TGTGCCAGCAGAGGACTAGCGGGGAATGAGCAGTTCTTC. The complete variable domain, with remaining parts taken from reference TRBV7-2 and TRBJ2-1, reads GAGVSQSPSNKVTEKGKDVELRCDPISGHTALYWYRQSLGQGLEFLIYFQGNSAPDKSGLPSDRFSAERTGGSVSTLTIQRTQQEDSAVYLCASRGLAGNEQFFGPGTRLTVL.

The chain uses TRBV19 and TRBJ1-2; no firm D call. The ends were cut back, 3 bases at V and 4 bases at J, with 15 bases in the middle. Germline-derived CDR1 and CDR2 are LNHDA and SQIVND (reference sequence). This CDR3 spans 15 amino acids. CDR3 sequence: CASSILLSSGYGYTF. The CDR3 DNA reads as TGTGCCAGTAGTATCCTGCTCTCGTCGGGCTATGGCTACACCTTC.

This chain joins TRBV5-6 and TRBJ2-7, with D hard to call. V was clipped by 1 base and J by 1 base, with 6 bases between them. Germline V gene lookup returns CDR1 SGHDT and CDR2 YYEEEE. The CDR3 length is 13 residues. CDR3 sequence (DNA): TGTGCCAGCAGCTTGAACCCATCCTACGAGCAGTACTTC. Translated, it gives CASSLNPSYEQYF.

The chain couples TRBV18 to TRBJ1-1, with TRBD1 identical over 9 bases. From germline, CDR1 is KGHSH and CDR2 LQKENI. V lost 0 bases, J lost 4 bases, and 6 bases stayed unmatched. This CDR3 is built from 16 residues. The CDR3 DNA sequence: TGTGCCAGCTCACCACCGGACAGGGGTTGGGGCACTGAAGCTTTCTTT. Protein: CASSPPDRGWGTEAFF. Filled out from reference TRBV18 and TRBJ1-1, the complete variable domain reads NAGVMQNPRHLVRRRGQEARLRCSPMKGHSHVYWYRQLPEEGLKFMVYLQKENIIDESGMPKERFSAEFPKEGPSILRIQQVVRGDSAAYFCASSPPDRGWGTEAFFGQGTRLTVV.

The V and J genes are TRBV5-1 and TRBJ2-7; 9 bases align to TRBD1. This CDR3 contains 14 residues. With 5 bases clipped from V and 2 bases from J, the junction kept 5 bases outside the gene matches. Germline values: CDR1 SGHRS, CDR2 YFSETQ. The CDR3 here is CASSDRGATYEQYF. The CDR3 nucleotides are TGCGCCAGCAGTGACAGGGGGGCCACCTACGAGCAGTACTTC.

The chain recombines TRBV19 with TRBJ2-3; D is unclear. This CDR3 has 16 residues. V was cut by 1 base and J by 1 base, with 12 bases left in between. Germline V gene data show CDR1 as LNHDA and CDR2 as SQIVND (reference sequence). CDR3 sequence reads: CASSIGGSWGTDTQYF. CDR3 sequence (DNA): TGTGCCAGTAGTATAGGTGGTTCGTGGGGCACAGATACGCAGTATTTT.

J is TRBJ2-3 and V is TRBV2; 9 bases are shared with TRBD1. Germline CDR1 SNHLY, CDR2 FYNNEI. The CDR3 has 15 residues. J lost 0 bases, V lost 5 bases, and 3 bases had no gene match. The CDR3 sequence: CASSSTGGSTDTQYF. The CDR3 region has the DNA TGTGCCAGCAGTTCGACAGGGGGTAGCACAGATACGCAGTATTTT. Filled out from reference TRBV2 and TRBJ2-3, the complete variable domain reads EPEVTQTPSHQVTQMGQEVILRCVPISNHLYFYWYRQILGQKVEFLVSFYNNEISEKSEIFDDQFSVERPDGSNFTLKIRSTKLEDSAMYFCASSSTGGSTDTQYFGPGTRLTVL.

The CDR3 sequence: CARGQGNQQYF. CDR3 nucleotides: TGTGCCAGGGGACAGGGGAACCAGCAGTACTTC. The V gene is TRBV2, the J gene TRBJ2-5, with TRBD1 matching 10 bases. Germline assignment: CDR1 SNHLY and CDR2 FYNNEI. The CDR3 contains 11 residues. With V trimmed by 9 bases and J by 11 bases, 6 bases remained unmatched.

The rearrangement uses TRBV12-5 and TRBJ2-7; a weak D match, TRBD1 (5 bases). In germline, CDR1 is LGHNT, CDR2 FRNRAP. This CDR3 contains 14 residues. With 7 bases removed from V and 2 bases from J, the gap between germline ends came to 15 bases. The CDR3 DNA reads as TGTGCTAGTGTTGCGGACAACTTACCCTACGAGCAGTACTTC. Residues: CASVADNLPYEQYF.

This clone has more than one count but fewer than ten. The chain joins TRBV19 to TRBJ2-1; 9 nucleotides align to TRBD1. CDR3 size: 17 residues. V dropped 6 bases and J dropped 6; count of bases not matched to a gene: 15. The germline V gene encodes CDR1 LNHDA and CDR2 SQIVND (reference sequence). The CDR3 sequence: CASRTRSGQGARNEQFF. The CDR3 nucleotides read TGTGCCAGTAGGACACGTTCGGGACAGGGTGCGCGCAATGAGCAGTTCTTC. The full variable domain, with the rest looked up from reference TRBV19 and TRBJ2-1, is DGGITQSPKYLFRKEGQNVTLSCEQNLNHDAMYWYRQDPGQGLRLIYYSQIVNDFQKGDIAEGYSVSREKKESFPLTVTSAQKNPTAFYLCASRTRSGQGARNEQFFGPGTRLTVL.

There are a few counts of this clone. At one of its ends the junction is not consistent with the germline gene, which may arise from a read error. The V gene is TRBV2, the J gene TRBJ2-7; tentatively, D is TRBD2 (6 bases). Germline CDR1 reads SNHLY; CDR2 reads FYNNEI. The CDR3 consists of 12 residues. The CDR3 sequence: CASTSVSHEQYF. The CDR3 coding sequence is TGTGCCAGCACTAGCGTCTCCCACGAGCAGTACTTC.

The rearrangement uses TRBV5-4 and TRBJ2-7, with 9 bases identical to TRBD1. Germline V lookup: CDR1 SGHNT, CDR2 YYREEE (reference sequence). The CDR3 runs 14 residues. The trim removed 3 bases at V and 4 bases at J, leaving 5 bases unmatched. The DNA of the CDR3 is TGTGCCAGCAGCTCGGGACAGGGAGGGTACGAGCAGTACTTC. Its protein product is CASSSGQGGYEQYF.

This sequence joins TRBV29-1 and TRBJ2-1, with 16 bases that match TRBD2. The germline CDR1 and CDR2 sequences are SQVTM and ANQGSEA. Losses at the gene ends were 6 bases for V and 0 bases for J; bases not matched to a gene: 5. The CDR3 sequence is 17 residues long. This CDR3 is CSVAGTSGRASYNEQFF. CDR3 DNA sequence: TGCAGCGTGGCCGGGACTAGCGGGAGGGCCTCCTACAATGAGCAGTTCTTC.